This TCR beta chain was captured by sequencing in a study of cytomegalovirus exposure and HLA in healthy donors listed by TCRdb under 2017. For the wider study: According to an earlier analysis of a few hundred of the donors, about 180 million T cells yielded over 90 million unique TCR beta sequences and roughly 280 Gb of sequence data. Roughly 320 gigabases of sequencing data and approximately 91 million unique TCR sequences made up an early release that covered 500 to 650 HLA-typed donors. The genetic ancestry cluster associated with self-reported Caucasian donors included 70% to 85% of the 398 genotyped donors. The study was designed to test whether signatures of past pathogen exposure could be identified by cataloging public T cell receptors. Using immunosequencing, the study profiled T cell repertoires from about 610 subjects and related those repertoires to cytomegalovirus serostatus. Besides the first cohort of hundreds of subjects, a separate validation cohort made up of 90 to 150 different subjects was used. To predict cytomegalovirus infection status, the study combined high-throughput TCR immunosequencing, statistical association of individual TCRs with disease status, and machine learning. A later analysis re-analyzed previously published TCR beta repertoires from 600 to 850 donors and added high-resolution HLA genotyping to study TCR occurrence patterns. In the later analysis, no new phenotypic data were used to find candidate immune exposures; instead, reliance was placed on TCR beta sequences and their occurrence across donors. To decide whether each TCR beta V gene segment behaved as functional or pseudogenic, an earlier analysis of some 540 of the donors relied on high-throughput TCR beta sequencing. Donor age, sex, ethnicity and CMV serostatus were compiled together with the repertoire data. A later genetic analysis used genome-wide SNP genotypes for about 60% of the roughly 700 donors, treating that subset as a discovery cohort. All discovery cohort repertoires had been generated using a single sequencing platform. HLA typing included class I and class II loci at four-digit resolution. Typing coverage varied by locus: roughly 620-640 donors for A, B, C, DRB1 and DQB1; approximately 560 for DQA1; about 590 for DPA1; about 450 for DPB1. Four or five DR-DQ haplotypes were handled as single units for association and clustering because linkage in the cohort was strong. On average, about 240,000 unique TCR beta nucleotide sequences were sequenced per donor among more than 350 genotyped donors of the cohort, with roughly 18% of those sequences being non-productive.

Library construction relied on the immunoSEQ multiplex PCR assay. For the multiplex PCR, a mixture combining 60 forward primers for TCR Vbeta segments and 13 reverse primers for TCR Jbeta segments was used. The CDR3 region of rearranged TCR beta genes was amplified from genomic DNA by a multiplex PCR assay. The amplified TCR beta libraries were sequenced on the Illumina HiSeq System as 87-base-pair reads. The paper's data handling went like this. A later analysis counted about 82 million unique TCR beta chains across the 666 repertoires, and roughly 10 million of these chains were shared by at least two donors. Raw reads were error-corrected and collapsed into unique sequences by a nearest-neighbor algorithm in which closely related sequences were merged to remove PCR and sequencing errors. CDR3 sequences were aligned to IMGT reference sequences to assign V, D and J gene segments. For a sequence to be retained, a match of at least six nucleotides to both a V gene segment and a J gene segment was required. A rearrangement counted as productive if the CDR3 had no stop codons and remained in frame with V and J, and every other rearrangement counted as non-productive. Following IMGT convention, CDR3 was defined as the stretch from the second conserved V-encoded cysteine up to the conserved J-encoded phenylalanine. The earlier analysis of about 610 of the donors excluded any sequence lacking an unambiguous match to a single V gene segment. In an earlier analysis of 587 of the donors, V segments were called functional above 56.7% productive rearrangements and were called segregating when the between-donor standard deviation exceeded 5%. A statistical classification framework was built for diagnosing cytomegalovirus status from the catalog of TCR beta chain sequences. A later analysis assigned V and J genes by comparing TCR nucleotide sequences with IMGT/GENE-DB human TR gene sequences. In a later analysis, CDR3 sequences and most-parsimonious VDJ recombination scenarios were assigned using the TCRdist pipeline. A later analysis defined each TCR beta chain by its CDR3 amino acid sequence plus V-gene family, and excluded reads lacking a unique V-gene family. In a later analysis, fewer than 600 highly shared, low-generation-probability nucleotide sequences were removed to address suspected cross-contamination and a sequencing artifact. In a later analysis, a clonal expansion index was calculated for each public chain from normalized within-repertoire ranks of inferred template counts. In a later analysis, generation probabilities were computed with a VDJ recombination model fitted to out-of-frame rearrangements, and the resulting probabilities were checked against IGoR. A later analysis scored TCR-TCR, TCR-HLA and TCR-CMV co-occurrence with hypergeometric tests, applying a repertoire-size bias correction to TCR pairs. In a later analysis, false discovery rates were estimated by permuting HLA or CMV assignments 20 times. A later analysis grouped co-occurring TCRs with DBSCAN, adding TCRdist sequence similarity when clustering within HLA-allele-positive subsets. For co-occurrence clustering, repertoires with fewer than 30,000 or more than 120,000 public chains were excluded, along with several repertoires with anomalous nucleotide sharing. Held by TCRdb, this immuneACCESS table contains in-frame sequences only and omits some clones. Under half of the omission traces to an unresolved V gene where checked; the cause of the rest is unknown. Clonal size and the V and J genes are those of that table, whereas D and trimming came from the DNA. The sample table holds some 100,000 clones, of which about 80% were seen once. The top ten clonotypes cover over 2.5% of the sample.

The CDR3, cysteine through phenylalanine, is 12 amino acids long. Only the CDR3 portion is preserved as DNA: 36 bases, with reading frame beginning at the first base. V gives up 2 bases and J gives up 9 bases, and the segment between their germline ends measures 8 bases. From the germline V gene, CDR1 is MNHNS and CDR2 is SASEGT. On this clone itself: Its antigen is currently not known. Base qualities are not recorded, but no much larger clone differs from it by a single base.

Broad study findings and their caveats: About 15 rarely observed V segments, including chromosome 9 orphons, were excluded from the earlier analysis of several hundred of the donors because counts were too low. Presence/absence analyses assumed roughly uniform sequencing depth across donors, an assumption that may not hold. A few of the identified cytomegalovirus-associated TCR beta chains were confirmed in vitro to be specific for cytomegalovirus antigens. For the cohort, immune exposure information was limited to CMV serostatus. An association between a missense DCLRE1C variant and V-gene and J-gene trimming of TCR beta chains was found in a later genetic analysis and replicated in an independent cohort. In a later genetic analysis, fewer N-insertions in productive TCRs were reported among donors in an Asian-associated ancestry cluster than the roughly 710-donor mean. In the study, around 150 TCR beta chains were listed as associated with cytomegalovirus. A further reported finding was that TCR beta sequences accurately predicted the HLA-A and HLA-B alleles for most subjects in the first cohort. Assigning TCR associations to individual alleles was difficult when HLA alleles, especially DR and DQ, strongly co-occurred. It was suggested by the authors that the approach could potentially be generalized to other disease states and immunological phenotypes. In a later analysis, TCR association rates were found to vary across HLA loci, with the most associated TCRs seen for DRB1 alleles and the fewest for HLA-C alleles. A cluster of highly shared sequence variants was judged likely to represent a technical artifact of the sequencing pipeline. Because the 87-base-pair reads could not distinguish some IMGT-functional V segments, including TRBV6-2 and TRBV6-3, those segments were excluded. Most CMV-associated TCR beta chains appeared to be HLA-restricted in a later analysis, and the HLA associations seemed to be driven largely by CMV exposure. Correlated functional status among segregating V segments might be attributable to linkage disequilibrium, but an unknown experimental factor could not be ruled out. Specific HLA alleles were associated with about 17,000 TCR beta sequences at a false discovery rate of 0.05 in a later analysis. An earlier analysis of approximately 530 of the donors showed that most TCR beta V segments appeared in productive rearrangements either about 87% or about 30% of the time, which broadly matched IMGT annotations. This cohort had only TCR beta chains sequenced, and the lack of alpha or paired-chain data limited which features could be detected. Most TCR sequences were observed very rarely across donors, whereas some public TCRs were present in many individuals. A later analysis reported that several top co-occurrence clusters appeared linked to parvovirus B19, influenza, CMV and Epstein-Barr virus. In a later analysis, HLA-associated TCR beta chains were found to be more clonally expanded and to have lower generation probabilities than equally common non-associated chains. Cytomegalovirus status was reported to be diagnosed by the classifier with high specificity and sensitivity in both the original and validation cohorts. Because HLA typing was unavailable for some donors at each locus, only the typed subset was used in association tests.

The cohort was made up of 666 healthy bone marrow donors. At the time of sampling, every cohort member was nominally healthy, though immune exposures that went unrecorded were likely present. The donor tested CMV seropositive and was one of the 289 seropositive cohort members. A peripheral blood sample was collected from each donor, and TCR beta sequencing was performed on peripheral blood mononuclear cells. The Qiagen DNeasy Blood Extraction Kit was used to extract genomic DNA from the blood cell samples. The TCR comes from a male donor in good health and CMV-seropositive. The rearranged chain carries TRBV6-1 and TRBJ1-5; a confident D gene designation cannot be given. Sequencing input: PBMCs. The CDR3 amino acid sequence is: CASSEPGGPQHF. Here is the DNA: TGTGCCAGCAGTGAACCCGGAGGGCCCCAGCATTTT.